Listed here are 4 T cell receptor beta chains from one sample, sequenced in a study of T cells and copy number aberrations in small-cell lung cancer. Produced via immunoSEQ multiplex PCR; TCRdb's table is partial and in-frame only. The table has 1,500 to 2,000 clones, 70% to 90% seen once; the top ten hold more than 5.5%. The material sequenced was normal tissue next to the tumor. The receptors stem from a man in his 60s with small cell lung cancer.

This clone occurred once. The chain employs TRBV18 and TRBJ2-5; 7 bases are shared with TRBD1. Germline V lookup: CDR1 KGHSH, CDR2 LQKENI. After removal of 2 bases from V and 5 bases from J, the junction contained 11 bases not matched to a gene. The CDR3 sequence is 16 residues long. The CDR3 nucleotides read TGTGCCAGCTCACCAACCGGACAGGTGGGTGCGGAGACCCAGTACTTC. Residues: CASSPTGQVGAETQYF.

This CDR3 reads CASSQGSSLMNTEAFF. The CDR3 nucleotides read TGCGCCAGCAGCCAGGGATCATCCCTGATGAACACTGAAGCTTTCTTT. This rearrangement joins TRBV4-3 to TRBJ1-1; D is uncertain. Trimming cost V 3 bases and J 0 bases, with 14 bases left between them. This CDR3 has 16 amino acids. Germline V gene lookup returns CDR1 LGHNA and CDR2 YSLEER.

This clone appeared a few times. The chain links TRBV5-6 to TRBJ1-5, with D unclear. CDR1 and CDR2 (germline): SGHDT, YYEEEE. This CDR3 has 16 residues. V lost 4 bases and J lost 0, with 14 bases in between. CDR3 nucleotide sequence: TGTGCCAGCAGCCCCAATGGACCTAATAGCAATCAGCCCCAGCATTTT. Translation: CASSPNGPNSNQPQHF.

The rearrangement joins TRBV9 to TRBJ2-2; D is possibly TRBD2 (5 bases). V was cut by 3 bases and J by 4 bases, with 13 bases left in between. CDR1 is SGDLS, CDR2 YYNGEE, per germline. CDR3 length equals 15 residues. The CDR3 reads CASSASGVGTGELFF. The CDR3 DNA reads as TGTGCCAGCAGCGCCTCCGGGGTTGGCACCGGGGAGCTGTTTTTT.